This T cell receptor (beta chain) was observed in a study of T cell responses to AZD1222 COVID-19 vaccine. Broader study findings: At baseline, seropositivity was found in only a handful of AZD1222 recipients. Reportedly, close to half of spike-specific TCRs are directed against unmutated variant regions. Repertoires in all cases were sampled only once the peak T cell response had passed.

With regard to this clone: Antigen unknown.

Using immunoSEQ multiplex PCR, the repertoire was profiled, and TCRdb retains in-frame clones only, with some absent. The sample comprises approximately 140,000 clones, 90% to 95% of which are singletons, and roughly 5% rests with the top ten. The CDR3 is made up of 13 amino acids. Looked up from germline, CDR1 is MNHNY and CDR2 is SVGAGI (reference sequence). Trimming stripped 2 bases from V and 1 base from J, with 5 bases between. This chain joins TRBV6-6 and TRBJ1-2, with D uncertain. The sequencing used peripheral blood, collected on day 0 of AZD1222 vaccination. The clonotype was recovered from an adult in good health. The CDR3 DNA is TGTGCCAGCAGTTACGGCGGTAACTATGGCTACACCTTC. It translates to CASSYGGNYGYTF.